A selection of T cell receptor beta chains follows, all from one sample in a study of OX40 agonist ivuxolimab in advanced cancers. Using immunoSEQ multiplex PCR, the repertoire was profiled, and TCRdb retains in-frame clones only, with some absent. The sample contains some 100,000 clones, 90% of which appear only once. The sample in question was CD4+ or CD8+ T cells sorted from blood, obtained in a trial of the OX40 agonist ivuxolimab. Receptor source: an adult with an advanced solid tumor such as melanoma, head and neck, liver or kidney cancer. CDR3s include the opening cysteine and the closing phenylalanine or tryptophan. The D gene is left open where the match is weak. Clone size is stated in some rows and not others, as once, few, many or a class when expanded.

v_gene: TRBV7-9; d_gene: NA; j_gene: TRBJ2-1; abundance: NA; len: 15; CDR3nt: TGTGCCAGCAGCTTAGGGACGAATCTGAGGAATGAGCAGTTCTTC; CDR3aa: CASSLGTNLRNEQFF
v_gene: TRBV30; d_gene: NA; j_gene: TRBJ2-2; abundance: few; len: 15; CDR3nt: TGTGCCTGGAGACCGGGACGGACGAACACCGGGGAGCTGTTTTTT; CDR3aa: CAWRPGRTNTGELFF
v_gene: TRBV5-1; d_gene: NA; j_gene: TRBJ1-4; abundance: NA; len: 15; CDR3nt: TGCGCCAGCAGCCCCGCGGGGGGAATTAATGAAAAACTGTTTTTT; CDR3aa: CASSPAGGINEKLFF
v_gene: TRBV7-6; d_gene: TRBD2; j_gene: TRBJ2-1; abundance: NA; len: 15; CDR3nt: TGTGCCAGCAGCAAGCGGGAGGGAATCTACAATGAGCAGTTCTTC; CDR3aa: CASSKREGIYNEQFF
v_gene: TRBV18; d_gene: TRBD1; j_gene: TRBJ1-5; abundance: once; len: 15; CDR3nt: TGTGCCAGCTCACCAAGACAGGGCCCCAATCAGCCCCAGCATTTT; CDR3aa: CASSPRQGPNQPQHF
v_gene: TRBV21-1; d_gene: NA; j_gene: TRBJ1-2; abundance: NA; len: 14; CDR3nt: TGTGCCAGCAGCAGAGGGGGCTCTTTCGATGGCTACACCTTC; CDR3aa: CASSRGGSFDGYTF
v_gene: TRBV7-8; d_gene: TRBD1; j_gene: TRBJ2-2; abundance: NA; len: 15; CDR3nt: TGTGCCAGCAGCTCTAGGGGGCAGAGGACCGGGGAGCTGTTTTTT; CDR3aa: CASSSRGQRTGELFF
v_gene: TRBV6-6; d_gene: NA; j_gene: TRBJ2-7; abundance: NA; len: 13; CDR3nt: TGTGCCAGCAAACCCGGGGAGGCCTACGAGCAGTACTTC; CDR3aa: CASKPGEAYEQYF
v_gene: TRBV6-1; d_gene: NA; j_gene: TRBJ2-7; abundance: NA; len: 14; CDR3nt: TGTGCCAGCAAGGACAGGGAGGGCTACCACGAGCAGTACTTC; CDR3aa: CASKDREGYHEQYF
v_gene: TRBV25-1; d_gene: TRBD1; j_gene: TRBJ2-3; abundance: once; len: 14; CDR3nt: TGTGCCACCGGACAGGGGGCGATCGCAGATACGCAGTATTTT; CDR3aa: CATGQGAIADTQYF